This T cell receptor beta chain appears in the sequencing data of a study of cytomegalovirus exposure and HLA in healthy donors. The donors belonged to the roughly 110-subject validation cohort, separate from the approximately 670-subject first cohort. Unmatched junction bases numbered 7, after V lost 5 bases and J lost 6 bases. Germline V CDR1 and CDR2: MNHEY, SVGAGI. The CDR3 runs to 14 residues. On this clone itself: Its antigen is unidentified.

TCRdb keeps only in-frame clones here, not all; method: immunoSEQ multiplex PCR. Among about 260,000 clones listed, about nine tenths were seen once. Study-wide findings and caveats: Cytomegalovirus association was assigned to 170 or so TCR beta chains. Rare TCR sequences dominated, though some public TCRs recurred in many donors. According to a subsequent analysis, TCR clusters from the first cohort were inclined to appear together in the 110 or so validation repertoires.

This chain links TRBV6-5 with TRBJ2-7; 10 bases align to TRBD2. The clonotype originates from a woman aged 25 to 39 in good health and CMV-seronegative. Sequenced sample: PBMCs. This CDR3 reads CASSPLAGGGEQYF. CDR3 nucleotide sequence: TGTGCCAGCAGTCCCTTAGCGGGAGGCGGCGAGCAGTACTTC.